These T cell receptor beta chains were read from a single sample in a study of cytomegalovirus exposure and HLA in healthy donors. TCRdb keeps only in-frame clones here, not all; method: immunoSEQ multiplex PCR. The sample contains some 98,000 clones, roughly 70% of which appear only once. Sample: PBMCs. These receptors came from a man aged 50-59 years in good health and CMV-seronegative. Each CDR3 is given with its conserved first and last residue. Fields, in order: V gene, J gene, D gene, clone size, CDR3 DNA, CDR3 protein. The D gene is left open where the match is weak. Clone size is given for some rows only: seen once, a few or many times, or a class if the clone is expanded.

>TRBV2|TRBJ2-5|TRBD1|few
TGTGCCAGCAGTGAAGCGCTTGGACAGGGGACGGAAGAGACCCAGTACTTC
CASSEALGQGTEETQYF
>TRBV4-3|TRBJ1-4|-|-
TGCGCCAGCAGCCAAGCTTGGACAGATGAAAAACTGTTTTTT
CASSQAWTDEKLFF
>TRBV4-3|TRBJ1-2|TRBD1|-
TGCGCCAGCAGCCAAGACCCCCAGGGGGCGGTAGGCTATGGCTACACCTTC
CASSQDPQGAVGYGYTF
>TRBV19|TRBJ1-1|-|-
TGTGCCAGTAGTATATTCCGTGGGGGGGACACTGAAGCTTTCTTT
CASSIFRGGDTEAFF
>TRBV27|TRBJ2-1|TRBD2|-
TGTGCCAGCAGGAGCGGGAGTATCTCCTACAATGAGCAGTTCTTC
CASRSGSISYNEQFF
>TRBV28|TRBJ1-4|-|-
TGTGCCAGCAGTTTAGTCGGACTGAATGAAAAACTGTTTTTT
CASSLVGLNEKLFF
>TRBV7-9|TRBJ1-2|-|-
TGTGCCAGCAGCTCTTCAGGGTCGGAGAGGACCTATGGCTACACCTTC
CASSSSGSERTYGYTF
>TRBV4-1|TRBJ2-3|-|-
TGCGCCAGCAGCCAAGTTAGTCTCGGGGGAGATACGCAGTATTTT
CASSQVSLGGDTQYF
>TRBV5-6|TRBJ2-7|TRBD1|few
TGTGCCAGCAGCCTGGGCTGGGGACAGGGGGCAAACTACGAGCAGTACTTC
CASSLGWGQGANYEQYF
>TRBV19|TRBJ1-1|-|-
TGTGCCAGTAAGGGAACAGGGAACACTGAAGCTTTCTTT
CASKGTGNTEAFF
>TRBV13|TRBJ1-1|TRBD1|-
TGTGCCAGCAGCTTATCTCTGTGGGACAGGGGCGGATGGACTGAAGCTTTCTTT
CASSLSLWDRGGWTEAFF
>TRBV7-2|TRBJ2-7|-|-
TGTGCCAGCAGCGTCCCTAGCTACGAGCAGTACTTC
CASSVPSYEQYF
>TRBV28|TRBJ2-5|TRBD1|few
TGTGCCACCTCGACAGGGCCGAAAGAGACCCAGTACTTC
CATSTGPKETQYF
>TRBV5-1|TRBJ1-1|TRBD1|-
TGCGCCAGCAGCCCGGAGGGACAGTACACTGAAGCTTTCTTT
CASSPEGQYTEAFF
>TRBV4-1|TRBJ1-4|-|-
TGCGCCAGCAGCCCCCCCAGGGGCAGGGGTGGTGAAAAACTGTTTTTT
CASSPPRGRGGEKLFF
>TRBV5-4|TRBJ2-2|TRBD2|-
TGTGCCAGCAGCCAATTGATCCTAGCGGGGGGGACCGGGGAGCTGTTTTTT
CASSQLILAGGTGELFF
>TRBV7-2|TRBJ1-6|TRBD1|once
TGTGCCAGCAGCTTACTGGGGACAGGGTATTCACCCCTCCACTTT
CASSLLGTGYSPLHF
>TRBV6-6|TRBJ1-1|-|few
TGTGCCAGCGGGCAGTGGGGGGGCACTGAAGCTTTCTTT
CASGQWGGTEAFF
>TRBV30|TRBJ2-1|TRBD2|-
TGTGCCTGGAGAGCACTAGCGGGAGGGTACAATGAGCAGTTCTTC
CAWRALAGGYNEQFF
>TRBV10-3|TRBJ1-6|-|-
TGTGCCATCAGTGAAACAGGGTCCAATAATTCACCCCTCCACTTT
CAISETGSNNSPLHF
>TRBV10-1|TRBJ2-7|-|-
TGCGCCAGCAGTCTAGGCGGGGGCGCCGAGCAGTACTTC
CASSLGGGAEQYF
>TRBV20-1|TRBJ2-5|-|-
TGCAGTGCGCCTAAAGAGACCCAGTACTTC
CSAPKETQYF
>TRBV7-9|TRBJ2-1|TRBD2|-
TGTGCCAGCAGCTTAGGACTAGCGGGAGGGAGTTCCTACAATGAGCAGTTCTTC
CASSLGLAGGSSYNEQFF
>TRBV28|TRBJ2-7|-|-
TGTGCCAGCAGGGGGCCCTCGGCAGCCGAGCAGTACTTC
CASRGPSAAEQYF
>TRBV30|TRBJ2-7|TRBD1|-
TGTGCCTGGAGTCTGGACAGGGCCTACGAGCAGTACTTC
CAWSLDRAYEQYF
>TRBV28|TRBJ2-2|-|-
TGTGCCAGCAGTTTCGATTTAAGGCAGGGCGAGATGAACGGGGAGCTGTTTTTT
CASSFDLRQGEMNGELFF
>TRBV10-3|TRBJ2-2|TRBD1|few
TGTGCCATCAACCGACAGGGGGCAAACGGCGGGGAGCTGTTTTTT
CAINRQGANGGELFF
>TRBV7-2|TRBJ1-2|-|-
TGTGCCAGCAGCTTAGCCGGGACATCTTTTAACTATGGCTACACCTTC
CASSLAGTSFNYGYTF
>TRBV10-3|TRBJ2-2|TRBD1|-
TGTGCCATCACCCGGGACAGGGGAAACACCGGGGAGCTGTTTTTT
CAITRDRGNTGELFF
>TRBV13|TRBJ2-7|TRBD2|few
TGTGCCAGCAGCCTCGGGAGGAGGCCCTACGAGCAGTACTTC
CASSLGRRPYEQYF
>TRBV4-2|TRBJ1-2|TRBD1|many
TGTGCCAGCAGCCAAGGGGAGGGGGGACAGGGGGGCGGCTACACCTTC
CASSQGEGGQGGGYTF
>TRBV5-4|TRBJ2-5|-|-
TGTGCCAGCAGCTTCTACCAAGAGACCCAGTACTTC
CASSFYQETQYF
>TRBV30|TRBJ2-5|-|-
TGTGCCTGGAGTGTCCCTAGTCTCCGAGAGACCCAGTACTTC
CAWSVPSLRETQYF
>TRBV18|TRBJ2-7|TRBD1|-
TGTGCCAGCTCACCGAGTTTGGGGACAGGGACCTACGAGCAGTACTTC
CASSPSLGTGTYEQYF